This T cell receptor (beta chain) was sequenced during a study of blood T cell repertoires in COVID-19. Study background: PBMCs, B-cell-depleted T cells, or T cells were the source of the cDNA or gDNA that made up the material.

Trimming stripped 0 bases from V and 6 bases from J, with 7 bases between. Germline V gene lookup returns CDR1 MGHRA and CDR2 YSYEKL. The CDR3 is 13 amino acids. The data were produced by immunoSEQ multiplex PCR, yet TCRdb's version contains in-frame clones alone and is incomplete. The table lists a few hundred thousand clones, about 90% of them singletons. V usage is TRBV4-1 and J usage is TRBJ2-3; a possible D gene is TRBD1 (5 bases). The receptor's source is a man younger than 30 who had recovered from COVID-19. The sequenced sample was PBMCs or T cells enriched from blood (not recorded which). The CDR3 nucleotides read TGCGCCAGCAGCCAAGATGGGGCGGATACGCAGTATTTT. This codes for CASSQDGADTQYF.